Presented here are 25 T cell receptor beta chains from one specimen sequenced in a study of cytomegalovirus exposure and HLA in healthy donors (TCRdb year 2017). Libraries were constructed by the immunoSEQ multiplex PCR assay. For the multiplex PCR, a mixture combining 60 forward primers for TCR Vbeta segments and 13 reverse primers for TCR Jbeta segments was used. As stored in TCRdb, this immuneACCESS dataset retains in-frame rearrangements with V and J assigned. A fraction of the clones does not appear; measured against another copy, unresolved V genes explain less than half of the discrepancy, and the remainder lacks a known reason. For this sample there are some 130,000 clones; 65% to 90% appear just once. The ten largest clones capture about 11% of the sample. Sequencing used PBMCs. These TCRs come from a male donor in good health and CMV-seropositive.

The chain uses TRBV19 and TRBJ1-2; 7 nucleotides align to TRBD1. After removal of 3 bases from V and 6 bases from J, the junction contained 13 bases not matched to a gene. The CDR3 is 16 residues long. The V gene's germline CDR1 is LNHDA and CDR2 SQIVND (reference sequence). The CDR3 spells CASSIVAGGSENGYTF. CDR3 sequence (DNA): TGTGCCAGTAGTATTGTTGCAGGGGGTTCAGAGAATGGCTACACCTTC.

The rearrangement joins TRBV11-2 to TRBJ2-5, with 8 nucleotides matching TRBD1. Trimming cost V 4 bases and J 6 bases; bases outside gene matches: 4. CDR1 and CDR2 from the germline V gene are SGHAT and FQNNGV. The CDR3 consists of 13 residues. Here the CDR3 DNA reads TGTGCCAGCAGCTATGGACAGGGACAGACCCAGTACTTC. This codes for CASSYGQGQTQYF.

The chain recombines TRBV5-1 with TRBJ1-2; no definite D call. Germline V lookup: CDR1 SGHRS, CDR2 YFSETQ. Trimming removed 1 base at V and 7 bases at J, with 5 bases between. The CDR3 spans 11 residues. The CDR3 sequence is CASSLRGGYTF. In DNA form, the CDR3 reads TGCGCCAGCAGCTTGCGGGGTGGCTACACCTTC.

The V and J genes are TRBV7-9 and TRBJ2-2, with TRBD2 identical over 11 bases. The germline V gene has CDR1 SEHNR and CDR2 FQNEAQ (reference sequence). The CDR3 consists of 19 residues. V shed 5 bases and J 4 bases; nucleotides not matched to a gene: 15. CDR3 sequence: CASSRSGRAYGEPTGELFF. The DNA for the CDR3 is TGTGCCAGCAGCCGTAGCGGGAGGGCCTATGGGGAACCCACCGGGGAGCTGTTTTTT.

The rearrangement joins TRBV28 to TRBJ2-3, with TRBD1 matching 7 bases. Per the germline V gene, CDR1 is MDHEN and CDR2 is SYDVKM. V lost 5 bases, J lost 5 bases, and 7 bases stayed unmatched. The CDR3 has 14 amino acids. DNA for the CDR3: TGTGCCAGCAGTCCGACAGGGTATAAAGATACGCAGTATTTT. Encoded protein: CASSPTGYKDTQYF.

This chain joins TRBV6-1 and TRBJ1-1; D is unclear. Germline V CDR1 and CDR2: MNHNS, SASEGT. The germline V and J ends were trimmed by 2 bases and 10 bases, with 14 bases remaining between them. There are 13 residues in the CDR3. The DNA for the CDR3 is TGTGCCAGCAGTGAAAGAGGCGAGATTTCAGCTTTCTTT. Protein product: CASSERGEISAFF.

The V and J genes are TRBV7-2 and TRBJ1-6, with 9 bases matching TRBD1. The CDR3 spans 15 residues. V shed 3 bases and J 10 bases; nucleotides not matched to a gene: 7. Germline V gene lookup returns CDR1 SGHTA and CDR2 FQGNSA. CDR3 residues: CASSLYRGRGSPLHF. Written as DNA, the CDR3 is TGTGCCAGCAGCTTGTACAGGGGGCGCGGGTCACCCCTCCACTTT.

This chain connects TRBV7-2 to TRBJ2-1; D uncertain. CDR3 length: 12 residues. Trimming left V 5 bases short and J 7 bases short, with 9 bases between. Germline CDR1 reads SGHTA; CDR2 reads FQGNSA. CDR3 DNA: TGTGCCAGCAGCCCTCGGTGGAATGAGCAGTTCTTC. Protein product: CASSPRWNEQFF.

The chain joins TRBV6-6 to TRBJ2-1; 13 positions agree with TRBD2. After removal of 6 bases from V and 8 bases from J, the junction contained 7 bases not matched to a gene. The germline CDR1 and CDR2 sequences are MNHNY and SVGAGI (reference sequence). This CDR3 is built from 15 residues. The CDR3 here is CASRTGTSGNYEQFF. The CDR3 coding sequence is TGTGCCAGCAGAACCGGGACTAGCGGGAACTATGAGCAGTTCTTC.

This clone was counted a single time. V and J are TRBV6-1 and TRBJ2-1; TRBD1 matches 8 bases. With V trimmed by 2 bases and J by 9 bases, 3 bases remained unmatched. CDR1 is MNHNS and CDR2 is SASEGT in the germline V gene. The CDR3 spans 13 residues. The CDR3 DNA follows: TGTGCCAGCAGTGAACAGGGGGCGTTTGAGCAGTTCTTC. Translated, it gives CASSEQGAFEQFF.

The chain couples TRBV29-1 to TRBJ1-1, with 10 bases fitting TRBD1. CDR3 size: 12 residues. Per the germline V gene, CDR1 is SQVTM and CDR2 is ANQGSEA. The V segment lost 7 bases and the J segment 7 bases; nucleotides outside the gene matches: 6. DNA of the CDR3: TGCAGCGGGTGGGACAGGGGTCGTGAAGCTTTCTTT. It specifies CSGWDRGREAFF.

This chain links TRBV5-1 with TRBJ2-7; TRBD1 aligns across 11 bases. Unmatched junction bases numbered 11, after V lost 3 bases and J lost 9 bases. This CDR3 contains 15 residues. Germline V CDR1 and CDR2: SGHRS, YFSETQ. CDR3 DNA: TGCGCCAGCAGCTCGGACAGGGGGCCCGGGAACGGGCAGTACTTC. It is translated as CASSSDRGPGNGQYF.

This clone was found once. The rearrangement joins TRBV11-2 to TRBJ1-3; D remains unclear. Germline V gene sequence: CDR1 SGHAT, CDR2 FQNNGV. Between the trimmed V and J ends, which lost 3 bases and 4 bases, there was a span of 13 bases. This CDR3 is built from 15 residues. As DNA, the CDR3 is TGTGCCAGCAGCTTTTCGGGGATCGACGGAAACACCATATATTTT. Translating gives CASSFSGIDGNTIYF.

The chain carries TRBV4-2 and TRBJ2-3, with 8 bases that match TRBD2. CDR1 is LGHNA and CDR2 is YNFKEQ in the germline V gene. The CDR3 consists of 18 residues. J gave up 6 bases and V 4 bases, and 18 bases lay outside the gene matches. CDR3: CASSPPAGLGRMRDTQYF. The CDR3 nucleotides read TGTGCCAGCAGCCCCCCGGCGGGACTAGGAAGGATGAGGGATACGCAGTATTTT.

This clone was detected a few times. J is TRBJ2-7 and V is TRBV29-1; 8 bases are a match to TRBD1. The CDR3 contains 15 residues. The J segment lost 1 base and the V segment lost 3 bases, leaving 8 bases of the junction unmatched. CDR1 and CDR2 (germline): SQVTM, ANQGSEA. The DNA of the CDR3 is TGCAGCGTTGAGACGGACAGGGCGGGGTCCTACGAGCAGTACTTC. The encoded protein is CSVETDRAGSYEQYF.

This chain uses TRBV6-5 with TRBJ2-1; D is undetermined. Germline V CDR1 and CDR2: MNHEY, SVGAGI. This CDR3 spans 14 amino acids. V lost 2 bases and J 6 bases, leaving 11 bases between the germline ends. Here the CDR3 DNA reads TGTGCCAGCAGTTACCTAGAGGCCGGCAATGAGCAGTTCTTC. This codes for CASSYLEAGNEQFF.

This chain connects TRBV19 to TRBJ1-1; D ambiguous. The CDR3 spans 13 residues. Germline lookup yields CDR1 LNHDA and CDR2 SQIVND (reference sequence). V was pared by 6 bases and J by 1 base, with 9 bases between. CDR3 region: CASSKRGNTEAFF. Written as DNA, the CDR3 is TGTGCCAGTAGCAAACGGGGGAACACTGAAGCTTTCTTT.

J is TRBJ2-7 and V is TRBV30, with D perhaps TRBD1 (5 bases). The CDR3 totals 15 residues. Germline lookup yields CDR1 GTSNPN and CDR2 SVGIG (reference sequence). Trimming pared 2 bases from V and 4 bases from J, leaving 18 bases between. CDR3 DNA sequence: TGTGCCTGGAGTAAGACAGTCGGGTTGGGATACGAGCAGTACTTC. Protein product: CAWSKTVGLGYEQYF.

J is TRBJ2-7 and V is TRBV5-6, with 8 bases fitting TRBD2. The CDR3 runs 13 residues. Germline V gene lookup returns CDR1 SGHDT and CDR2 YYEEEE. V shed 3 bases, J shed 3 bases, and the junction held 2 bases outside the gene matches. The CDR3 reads CASSSGLVYEQYF. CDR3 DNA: TGTGCCAGCAGCTCGGGACTAGTCTACGAGCAGTACTTC.

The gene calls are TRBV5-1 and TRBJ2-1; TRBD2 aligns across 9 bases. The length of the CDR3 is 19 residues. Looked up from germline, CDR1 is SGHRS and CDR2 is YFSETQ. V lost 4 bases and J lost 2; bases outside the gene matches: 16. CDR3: CASSPGQLAGRGPYNEQFF. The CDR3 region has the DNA TGCGCCAGCAGCCCCGGACAACTAGCGGGCAGAGGTCCCTACAATGAGCAGTTCTTC.

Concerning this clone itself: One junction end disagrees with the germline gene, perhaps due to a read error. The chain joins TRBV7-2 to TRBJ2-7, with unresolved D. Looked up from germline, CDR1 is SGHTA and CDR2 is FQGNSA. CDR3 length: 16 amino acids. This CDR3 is CAGSLYPQVPAGEQYF. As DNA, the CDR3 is TGTGCCGGCAGCTTATATCCTCAGGTCCCGGCTGGCGAGCAGTACTTC.

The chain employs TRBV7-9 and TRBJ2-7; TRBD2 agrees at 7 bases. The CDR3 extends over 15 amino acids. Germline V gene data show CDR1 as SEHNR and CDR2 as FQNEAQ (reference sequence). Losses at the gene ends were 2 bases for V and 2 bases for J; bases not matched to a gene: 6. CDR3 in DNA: TGTGCCAGCAGCTTATTACAGCGGGACCCCTACGAGCAGTACTTC. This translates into CASSLLQRDPYEQYF.

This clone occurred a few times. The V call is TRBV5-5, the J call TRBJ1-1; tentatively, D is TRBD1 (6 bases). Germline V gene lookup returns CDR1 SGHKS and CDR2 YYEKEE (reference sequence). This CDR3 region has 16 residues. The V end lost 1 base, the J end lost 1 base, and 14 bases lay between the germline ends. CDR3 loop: CASSLNTGRPNTEAFF. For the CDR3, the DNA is TGTGCCAGCAGCTTGAACACAGGGAGACCGAACACTGAAGCTTTCTTT. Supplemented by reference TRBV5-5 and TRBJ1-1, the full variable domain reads DAGVTQSPTHLIKTRGQQVTLRCSPISGHKSVSWYQQVLGQGPQFIFQYYEKEERGRGNFPDRFSARQFPNYSSELNVNALLLGDSALYLCASSLNTGRPNTEAFFGQGTRLTVV.

CDR3 nucleotide sequence: TGTGCCAGCAGCTCAGCTGCAGGGGGCAACGAGCAGTACTTC. Translating it yields CASSSAAGGNEQYF. The chain has TRBV27 and TRBJ2-7; 8 nucleotides align to TRBD1. This CDR3 comprises 14 residues. Germline-derived CDR1 and CDR2 are MNHEY and SMNVEV (reference sequence). The ends lost 6 bases at V and 5 bases at J; junction bases unmatched: 9.

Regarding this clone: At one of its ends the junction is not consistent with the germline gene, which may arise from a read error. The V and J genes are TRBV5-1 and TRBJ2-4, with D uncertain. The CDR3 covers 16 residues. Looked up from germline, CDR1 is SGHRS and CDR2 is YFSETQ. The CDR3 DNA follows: TGCGCCAGCAGCCCCGACATCCGGTCGGCCAAAAACAGTCAGTACTTC. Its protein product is CASSPDIRSAKNSQYF.